This TCR beta chain originates from a study of vaccination and CD4 T cells after COVID-19. At the level of the study: Four females and six males made up the convalescents, with two Hispanic. Study conclusions and caveats: It was observed that, in convalescent patients, a median approximately 86% of reactive clones arose only post-vaccination.

As to treatment: approximately 9-day PBMC culture with coronavirus spike peptide pools or control peptides (ViraFEST assay). In regard to this clonotype: As yet, its antigen is unknown.

The CDR3 is 13 residues long. Germline CDR1 SGHTA, CDR2 FQGNSA. Deletions cut 2 bases from V and 2 bases from J, with 7 bases between. Sequenced with the Oncomine TCR Beta short-read assay was DNA taken from cultured CD4+ T cells. TCRdb redid the calling of the PCR reads with MiXCR, one entry per CDR3 protein. Of approximately 11,000 distinct CDR3 sequences in the sample, more than 25% were seen once. The chain uses TRBV7-2 and TRBJ2-7; possibly TRBD2 for D (6 bases). The sequencing sample was made of cultured CD4+ T cells from blood. This receptor was identified in a human donor with COVID-19. The CDR3 DNA reads TGTGCCAGCAGCTTAACGGGGGCCTACGAGCAGTACTTC. Its protein is CASSLTGAYEQYF.